A selection of T cell receptor beta chains follows, all from one sample in a study of blood T cell repertoires in COVID-19. Assay: immunoSEQ multiplex PCR; the TCRdb copy retains only in-frame clones and omits some. This sample has 91,000 or so clones; almost 85% occur once, and the top ten carry 6% to 7.5%. The sequencing input was peripheral blood. These receptors were obtained from a man in his fifties or sixties with active or convalescent COVID-19. Both conserved end residues are part of each CDR3. D genes are given only for firm matches. Expanded clones get a size class; other rows say once, few or many, or leave the size out.

TRBJ1-2,-,TRBV14,13,-,TGTGCCAGCAGCCAAGATCTTAGCTATGGCTACACCTTC,CASSQDLSYGYTF
TRBJ1-5,-,TRBV9,15,-,TGTGCCAGCAGCGTAGCCAGTGATAGCAATCAGCCCCAGCATTTT,CASSVASDSNQPQHF
TRBJ1-1,-,TRBV10-3,15,TRBD1,TGTGCCATCAGCGACAGGGCCCAGGAGAACACTGAAGCTTTCTTT,CAISDRAQENTEAFF
TRBJ1-2,-,TRBV3-1/TRBV3-2,13,-,TGTGCCAGCAGCCAAGGGCAGTTTTATGGCTACACCTTC,CASSQGQFYGYTF
TRBJ1-5,-,TRBV19,15,-,TGTGCCAGTACTGGACAGCCTTATAGCAATCAGCCCCAGCATTTT,CASTGQPYSNQPQHF
TRBJ1-5,-,TRBV6-5,13,-,TGTGCCAGCAGCCGTTTGGCGGATCAGCCCCAGCATTTT,CASSRLADQPQHF
TRBJ2-7,-,TRBV29-1,13,-,TGCAGCGTTGAAGATGGCTCGTCCTACGAGCAGTACTTC,CSVEDGSSYEQYF
TRBJ1-5,-,TRBV7-9,15,-,TGTGCCAGCAGCTTATCGGCGGCTTCCAATCAGCCCCAGCATTTT,CASSLSAASNQPQHF
TRBJ1-2,-,TRBV28,11,-,TGTGCCGTCTGGACAGATCGCGGCTACACCTTC,CAVWTDRGYTF
TRBJ2-5,-,TRBV6-2/TRBV6-3,14,TRBD2,TGTGCCAGCAGCCTTGATAGCGGGGGTGAGACCCAGTACTTC,CASSLDSGGETQYF
TRBJ2-3,few,TRBV28,15,TRBD2,TGTGCCAGCAGAAGGACGGCCGGGAGGTCAGATACGCAGTATTTT,CASRRTAGRSDTQYF
TRBJ1-5,-,TRBV10-2,13,TRBD1,TGCGCCAGCAGCTCCGACAGGGTTCAGCCCCAGCATTTT,CASSSDRVQPQHF
TRBJ1-1,-,TRBV5-1,15,-,TGCGCCAGCAGCTCCTCCGGGGGTGCAGACACTGAAGCTTTCTTT,CASSSSGGADTEAFF
TRBJ2-5,-,TRBV7-8,13,TRBD2,TGTGCCAGCAGCCGGGAGGAATTGGAGACCCAGTACTTC,CASSREELETQYF
TRBJ1-3,-,TRBV4-3,16,-,TGCGCCAGCAGCCAAGAAAGACAGAGCTCTGGAAACACCATATATTTT,CASSQERQSSGNTIYF
TRBJ1-5,-,TRBV19,15,-,TGTGCCAGTAGTATTTGGGGCGCGAGCAATCAGCCCCAGCATTTT,CASSIWGASNQPQHF
TRBJ1-3,few,TRBV6-6,16,TRBD1,TGTGCCAGCAGTTCCTCCCGGGACAGCTCTGGAAACACCATATATTTT,CASSSSRDSSGNTIYF